These 10 T cell receptor beta chains were sequenced from one sample in a study of human T cells and chemical hapten exposure. Using its own MiXCR run on the RACE reads, TCRdb lists one record per CDR3 protein. There are about 110,000 distinct CDR3 sequences in the sample; roughly an eighth occur only once, and over 1.5% lies in the top ten. Indicated time point: pre-sensitization, week 0. Treatment described: therapeutic diphenylcyclopropenone sensitization with weekly scalp DPC. Source: whole blood, taken in connection with sensitization to the hapten diphenylcyclopropenone (DPC). These receptors were obtained from a woman between 45 and 60 years old with alopecia areata. Some clones in this sample may be carry-over from other donors' samples.

In this sample, this clonotype turned up a few times. The rearrangement links TRBV18 to TRBJ1-1; the match to TRBD1 covers 9 bases. CDR1 is KGHSH, CDR2 LQKENI, per germline. Trimming cost V 1 base and J 0 bases; bases outside gene matches: 9. The CDR3 loop spans 18 amino acids. CDR3 sequence reads: CASSPRGTGTAVNTEAFF. CDR3 bases: TGTGCCAGCTCACCACGGGGGACAGGGACCGCCGTGAACACTGAAGCTTTCTTT.

The V call is TRBV3-1, the J call TRBJ2-7, with D possibly being TRBD1 or TRBD2 (5 bases each). The V gene's germline CDR1 is LGHDT and CDR2 YNNKEL (reference sequence). V was pared by 3 bases and J by 4 bases, with 16 bases between. The CDR3 length is 15 residues. CDR3 residues: CASSQAGSFGYEQYF. In nucleotides, the CDR3 is TGTGCCAGCAGCCAGGCAGGGAGTTTCGGTTACGAGCAGTACTTC.

This chain joins TRBV20-1 and TRBJ2-2; weak D call: TRBD1 (6 bases). V was clipped by 3 bases and J by 2 bases, with 13 bases between them. This CDR3 is built from 15 residues. Per the germline V gene, CDR1 is DFQATT and CDR2 is SNEGSKA (reference sequence). The CDR3 DNA follows: TGCAGTGCTAGGGAGTCGGGACAAAACACCGGGGAGCTGTTTTTT. Protein: CSARESGQNTGELFF.

The chain links TRBV24-1 to TRBJ1-5; 7 nucleotides align to TRBD1. With 5 bases clipped from V and 7 bases from J, the junction kept 10 bases outside the gene matches. CDR1 is KGHDR and CDR2 is SFDVKD in the germline V gene. This CDR3 comprises 15 residues. The CDR3 protein is CATSGETGPNQPQHF. CDR3 sequence (DNA): TGTGCCACCAGTGGGGAGACAGGGCCTAACCAGCCCCAGCATTTT.

This clonotype was counted a few times. The chain carries TRBV14 and TRBJ1-3; D ambiguous. The CDR3 has 16 residues. Trimming shortened V by 2 bases and J by 0 bases, and 11 bases separated the two germline ends. From germline, CDR1 is SGHDN and CDR2 FVKESK. DNA for the CDR3: TGTGCCAGCAGCCAACCTGACACTTTCTCTGGAAACACCATATATTTT. This sequence encodes CASSQPDTFSGNTIYF.

This clonotype was counted only a few times. The rearrangement joins TRBV18 to TRBJ1-1; D is unclear. The V gene lost 5 bases and the J gene lost 1 base, with 14 bases spanning the gap. The CDR3 runs to 15 residues. Germline values: CDR1 KGHSH, CDR2 LQKENI. CDR3 region: CASSRLQDPNTEAFF. CDR3 in DNA: TGTGCCAGCTCAAGATTGCAGGACCCGAACACTGAAGCTTTCTTT.

The chain carries TRBV5-1 and TRBJ2-2; maybe TRBD1 (7 bases). The CDR3 extends over 14 amino acids. Trimming left V 7 bases short and J 7 bases short, with 17 bases between. From germline, CDR1 is SGHRS and CDR2 YFSETQ. CDR3 coding DNA: TGCGCCAGCGGTCCAGGGGGGCCTATCGGGGAGCTGTTTTTT. Protein product: CASGPGGPIGELFF.

CDR3 sequence: CASSLGPLQEGTDTQYF. The CDR3 DNA reads TGTGCCAGCAGCTTAGGGCCGTTACAGGAAGGCACAGATACGCAGTATTTT. The chain is built from TRBV7-2 and TRBJ2-3; possible D gene TRBD1, 5 bases. Trimming took 1 base from V and 1 from J, leaving 15 bases between them. Germline lookup yields CDR1 SGHTA and CDR2 FQGNSA. CDR3 length: 17 amino acids.

This chain joins TRBV6-5 and TRBJ1-3; tentative D call: TRBD1 (5 bases). The CDR3 is 15 amino acids. The germline gives CDR1 MNHEY, CDR2 SVGAGI. V was trimmed by 0 bases and J by 0 bases, leaving 6 bases between them. The CDR3 bases are TGTGCCAGCAGTTACTCCGGGGGCTCTGGAAACACCATATATTTT. This translates into CASSYSGGSGNTIYF.

This clonotype was picked up one time. This chain connects TRBV28 to TRBJ2-2, with D perhaps TRBD1 (6 bases). CDR3 length: 12 residues. Looked up from germline, CDR1 is MDHEN and CDR2 is SYDVKM. CDR3 sequence: CAGRGITGELFF. The CDR3 DNA sequence: TGTGCAGGCAGGGGAATAACCGGGGAGCTGTTTTTT.